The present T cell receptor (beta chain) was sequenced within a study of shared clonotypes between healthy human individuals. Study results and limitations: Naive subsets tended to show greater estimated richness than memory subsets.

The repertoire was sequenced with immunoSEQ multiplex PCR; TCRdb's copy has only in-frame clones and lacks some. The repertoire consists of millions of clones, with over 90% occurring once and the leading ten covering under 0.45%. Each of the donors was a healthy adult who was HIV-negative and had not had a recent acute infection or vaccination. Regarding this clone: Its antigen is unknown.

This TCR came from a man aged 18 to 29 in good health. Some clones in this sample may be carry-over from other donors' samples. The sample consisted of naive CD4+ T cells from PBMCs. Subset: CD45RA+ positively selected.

Here the CDR3 reads CASSLGSPSGLYEQYF. In nucleotides, the CDR3 is TGTGCCAGCAGCTTAGGGTCCCCTAGCGGCCTCTACGAGCAGTACTTC. The V call is TRBV11-2, the J call TRBJ2-7; 7 bases align to TRBD2. Germline CDR1 reads SGHAT; CDR2 reads FQNNGV. Germline trimming cut 1 base from V and 3 bases from J; bases unmatched to any gene: 9. The CDR3 has 16 amino acids. The full variable domain, completed using reference TRBV11-2 and TRBJ2-7, is EAGVAQSPRYKIIEKRQSVAFWCNPISGHATLYWYQQILGQGPKLLIQFQNNGVVDDSQLPKDRFSAERLKGVDSTLKIQPAKLEDSAVYLCASSLGSPSGLYEQYFGPGTRLTVT.